The 25 T cell receptor beta chains reported below all come from one sample, sequenced in a study of blood T cell repertoires in COVID-19 (dated by TCRdb to 2020 to 2021). The protocol used for the library was the immunoSEQ multiplex PCR assay. Here the immuneACCESS table is served through TCRdb, limited to in-frame sequences with V and J called. Missing clones are a known gap in these copies; in checked studies unresolved V genes cover under half, and the rest lacks a known reason. The sample contains approximately 58,000 clones, around 79% of them found a single time. The top ten constitute around 45% of the sample. Source material: peripheral blood. All receptors come from a man aged 70 or older with active or convalescent COVID-19.

The V gene is TRBV30, the J gene TRBJ1-6, with TRBD1 identical over 7 bases. CDR1 is GTSNPN and CDR2 is SVGIG in the germline V gene (reference sequence). The V segment lost 1 base and the J segment 8 bases; nucleotides outside the gene matches: 5. The CDR3 consists of 14 residues. CDR3: CAWSESGGDSPLHF. For the CDR3, the DNA is TGTGCCTGGAGTGAATCAGGGGGTGATTCACCCCTCCACTTT.

The chain couples TRBV28 to TRBJ2-1; TRBD2 matches at 11 bases. The CDR3 loop spans 15 amino acids. CDR1 and CDR2 from the germline V gene are MDHEN and SYDVKM. J was trimmed by 15 bases and V by 5 bases; bases with no gene match: 15. CDR3 loop: CASSDTSGSVYKGFF. In DNA, the CDR3 is TGTGCCAGCAGTGACACTAGCGGGAGTGTATACAAGGGGTTCTTC.

This clone was detected a few times. The J gene is TRBJ1-2, the V gene TRBV12-5, with D uncertain. V lost 2 bases and J lost 4, with 14 bases in between. Per the germline V gene, CDR1 is LGHNT and CDR2 is FRNRAP. This CDR3 region has 15 residues. The CDR3 loop is CASGLSAGVLYGYTF. CDR3 bases: TGTGCTAGTGGTTTGAGTGCCGGGGTACTCTATGGCTACACCTTC. Full variable domain (missing parts from reference TRBV12-5 and TRBJ1-2): DARVTQTPRHKVTEMGQEVTMRCQPILGHNTVFWYRQTMMQGLELLAYFRNRAPLDDSGMPKDRFSAEMPDATLATLKIQPSEPRDSAVYFCASGLSAGVLYGYTFGSGTRLTVV.

The J gene is TRBJ1-1, the V gene TRBV3-1 (or the pseudogene TRBV3-2), with TRBD1 as a possible D gene (6 bases). Trimming left V 1 base short and J 1 base short, with 7 bases between. The CDR3 has 14 amino acids. Germline CDR1 LGHDT, CDR2 YNNKEL (reference sequence). This CDR3 is CASSQVQGNTEAFF. The CDR3 DNA reads TGTGCCAGCAGCCAAGTACAGGGGAACACTGAAGCTTTCTTT.

The genes are TRBV11-3 and TRBJ1-1; D call uncertain. Trimming pared 5 bases from V and 3 bases from J, leaving 16 bases between. The CDR3 contains 15 residues. From germline, CDR1 is SGHNT and CDR2 YENEEA. The CDR3 is CASSPRPTPDTEAFF. The CDR3 DNA is TGTGCCAGCAGCCCGAGGCCGACCCCGGACACTGAAGCTTTCTTT.

V is TRBV19 and J is TRBJ1-5; 10 bases are a match to TRBD1. Germline values: CDR1 LNHDA, CDR2 SQIVND (reference sequence). CDR3 size: 18 residues. V lost 5 bases and J lost 2; bases outside the gene matches: 12. The CDR3 reads CASSQPPGQGRGNQPQHF. In DNA form, the CDR3 reads TGTGCCAGTAGTCAGCCACCGGGACAGGGGCGCGGCAATCAGCCCCAGCATTTT.

CDR3 nucleotides: TGTGCCAGCAGTAAGGGGACTAGCATGCCGCAGTATTTT. It codes for CASSKGTSMPQYF. The chain uses TRBV28 and TRBJ2-3, with TRBD2 identical over 9 bases. Germline V gives CDR1 MDHEN, CDR2 SYDVKM. CDR3 length equals 13 residues. Germline trimming cut 5 bases from V and 10 bases from J; bases unmatched to any gene: 7. The entire variable domain, with the rest obtained from reference TRBV28 and TRBJ2-3, is as follows: DVKVTQSSRYLVKRTGEKVFLECVQDMDHENMFWYRQDPGLGLRLIYFSYDVKMKEKGDIPEGYSVSREKKERFSLILESASTNQTSMYLCASSKGTSMPQYFGPGTRLTVL.

This clone occurred a few times. The chain links TRBV7-2 to TRBJ1-1, with 8 nucleotides matching TRBD1. Germline V CDR1 and CDR2: SGHTA, FQGNSA. This CDR3 contains 15 residues. V shed 1 base and J 5 bases; nucleotides not matched to a gene: 6. This CDR3 reads CASSLGGDRKTEAFF. CDR3 nucleotide sequence: TGTGCCAGCAGCTTAGGGGGGGACAGGAAGACTGAAGCTTTCTTT.

The chain employs TRBV27 and TRBJ1-5; D gene ambiguous. Trimming left V 4 bases short and J 5 bases short, with 9 bases between. The germline V gene has CDR1 MNHEY and CDR2 SMNVEV (reference sequence). CDR3 length equals 13 residues. CDR3 amino acids: CASSSTHYQPQHF. For the CDR3, the DNA is TGTGCCAGCAGTTCTACGCACTATCAGCCCCAGCATTTT.

This sequence joins TRBV4-1 and TRBJ2-3; 10 nucleotides match TRBD2. The junction had 4 bases not matched to a gene; V was cut back by 0 bases and J by 1 base. Germline loops: CDR1 MGHRA, CDR2 YSYEKL. This CDR3 is 17 amino acids long. The CDR3 DNA follows: TGCGCCAGCAGCCAAGAAGGGCTAGCGGGGGGCACAGATACGCAGTATTTT. Its protein is CASSQEGLAGGTDTQYF.

V and J are TRBV6-2 or TRBV6-3 and TRBJ1-1, with D possibly being TRBD1 (6 bases). This CDR3 is 14 amino acids long. Trimming removed 5 bases at V and 5 bases at J, with 15 bases between. CDR1 and CDR2 (germline): MNHEY, SVGEGT. The DNA of the CDR3 is TGTGCCAGCAGTAGACAGGTCAAGGGGACTGAAGCTTTCTTT. Residues: CASSRQVKGTEAFF.

The chain couples TRBV5-1 to TRBJ2-2; weak D call: TRBD2 (6 bases). CDR1 and CDR2 from the germline V gene are SGHRS and YFSETQ. V shed 0 bases and J shed 2 bases, with 11 bases lying between them. The CDR3 sequence is 16 residues long. CDR3 in amino acids: CASSLDSGANTGELFF. CDR3 DNA: TGCGCCAGCAGCTTGGATAGCGGAGCTAACACCGGGGAGCTGTTTTTT.

The chain is built from TRBV29-1 and TRBJ2-7; 8 positions agree with TRBD1. This CDR3 spans 11 amino acids. CDR1 and CDR2 (germline): SQVTM, ANQGSEA. The V segment lost 6 bases and the J segment 7 bases; nucleotides outside the gene matches: 5. The CDR3 nucleotides are TGCAGCGTAGCCACAGGGGGTGAGCAGTACTTC. This codes for CSVATGGEQYF.

V usage is TRBV29-1 and J usage is TRBJ1-2, with a weak D call TRBD1 (6 bases). Trimming took off 1 base at V and 6 bases at J, with 12 bases between the two ends. Germline V gene lookup returns CDR1 SQVTM and CDR2 ANQGSEA. The CDR3 is made up of 13 amino acids. For the CDR3, the DNA is TGCAGCGTTGAAGCGGCAGGGGTAGATGGCTACACCTTC. Residues: CSVEAAGVDGYTF.

The rearrangement joins TRBV6-5 to TRBJ1-2; TRBD1 agrees at 7 bases. V shed 0 bases, J shed 8 bases, and the junction held 9 bases outside the gene matches. This CDR3 contains 15 residues. Germline lookup yields CDR1 MNHEY and CDR2 SVGAGI. Here the CDR3 reads CASSYSRGGAAGYTF. The CDR3, as DNA: TGTGCCAGCAGTTACTCGAGAGGGGGCGCGGCCGGCTACACCTTC.

In its sample, this clone is medium-sized. For the CDR3, the DNA is TGTGCCACCAGTGACGGCGGCAGGGGGAAAGAGACCCAGTACTTC. Translated: CATSDGGRGKETQYF. This rearrangement joins TRBV24-1 to TRBJ2-5; 7 bases match TRBD1. With 4 bases clipped from V and 3 bases from J, the junction kept 7 bases outside the gene matches. CDR3 length equals 15 residues. Looked up from germline, CDR1 is KGHDR and CDR2 is SFDVKD.

The chain recombines TRBV19 with TRBJ2-7, with TRBD1 as a possible D gene (6 bases). CDR1 is LNHDA, CDR2 SQIVND, per germline (reference sequence). Trimming pared 2 bases from V and 3 bases from J, leaving 11 bases between. This CDR3 spans 14 amino acids. The CDR3 bases are TGTGCCAGTAGTATATGGGGACACGTCTACGAGCAGTACTTC. Translation gives CASSIWGHVYEQYF.

Written as DNA, the CDR3 is TGTGCCACCGGAGGACAGGGAGGACTTCAGCCCCAGCATTTT. It is translated as CATGGQGGLQPQHF. The genes are TRBV24-1 and TRBJ1-5; 8 bases are shared with TRBD1. The CDR3 has 14 amino acids. Germline CDR1 and CDR2: KGHDR and SFDVKD. Trimming removed 9 bases from V and 6 bases from J; junction bases left unmatched: 9.

This chain connects TRBV11-1 to TRBJ2-2, with 8 positions matching TRBD2. Germline V gene lookup returns CDR1 SGHAT and CDR2 FQDESV (reference sequence). This CDR3 is built from 17 residues. Trimming cost V 0 bases and J 4 bases; bases outside gene matches: 7. CDR3 region: CASSLASLAGFTGELFF. The CDR3 DNA follows: TGTGCCAGCAGCTTAGCGTCTCTAGCGGGCTTCACCGGGGAGCTGTTTTTT.

A single count supports this clone. The V and J genes are TRBV6-6 and TRBJ1-2, with D unresolved. The CDR3 runs to 13 residues. V was shortened by 6 bases and J by 0 bases, with 8 bases between the two germline ends. The germline V gene encodes CDR1 MNHNY and CDR2 SVGAGI (reference sequence). The CDR3 loop is CASRPGTNYGYTF. The CDR3 DNA reads TGTGCCAGCAGACCCGGGACTAACTATGGCTACACCTTC.

This clone was observed a single time. V is TRBV27 and J is TRBJ1-6; 9 nucleotides match TRBD1. The CDR3 contains 15 residues. CDR1 is MNHEY, CDR2 SMNVEV, per germline (reference sequence). Unmatched junction bases numbered 8, after V lost 5 bases and J lost 9 bases. CDR3 protein: CASSPRDRVGSPLHF. For the CDR3, the DNA is TGTGCCAGCAGTCCAAGGGACAGGGTTGGTTCACCCCTCCACTTT.

CDR3 sequence reads: CSVEVWTVEAFF. The CDR3 coding sequence is TGCAGCGTTGAGGTTTGGACAGTTGAAGCTTTCTTT. The rearrangement uses TRBV29-1 and TRBJ1-1, with D possibly being TRBD1 (6 bases). From germline, CDR1 is SQVTM and CDR2 ANQGSEA. Trimming pared 3 bases from V and 7 bases from J, leaving 12 bases between. The CDR3 has 12 amino acids. Variable domain in full (rest from reference TRBV29-1 and TRBJ1-1): SAVISQKPSRDICQRGTSLTIQCQVDSQVTMMFWYRQQPGQSLTLIATANQGSEATYESGFVIDKFPISRPNLTFSTLTVSNMSPEDSSIYLCSVEVWTVEAFFGQGTRLTVV.

Only a few counts were recorded for this clone. V usage is TRBV14 and J usage is TRBJ2-1; 13 bases match TRBD2. CDR3 length equals 19 residues. CDR1 and CDR2 from the germline V gene are SGHDN and FVKESK. The V and J ends lost 6 bases and 2 bases, in that order; junction bases with no gene match: 13. In DNA, the CDR3 is TGTGCCAGCAGTCGCCTCAAATCGGGACTAGCGGGACCCTACAATGAGCAGTTCTTC. Translated: CASSRLKSGLAGPYNEQFF.

V gene TRBV6-5 combines with J gene TRBJ1-2, with D perhaps matching TRBD1 (6 bases). Trimming shortened V by 2 bases and J by 7 bases, and 14 bases separated the two germline ends. Germline assignment: CDR1 MNHEY and CDR2 SVGAGI. This CDR3 is 14 amino acids long. The CDR3 sequence is CASSYGGPRAGYTF. The CDR3, as DNA: TGTGCCAGCAGTTACGGGGGCCCTCGAGCTGGCTACACCTTC.

The chain employs TRBV14 and TRBJ1-2; D perhaps matches TRBD1 (6 bases). Germline V CDR1 and CDR2: SGHDN, FVKESK. The CDR3 contains 17 residues. Trimming took off 0 bases at V and 1 base at J, with 15 bases between the two ends. DNA for the CDR3: TGTGCCAGCAGCCAAGAATGGCGGGGGGCGGTTAACTATGGCTACACCTTC. This sequence encodes CASSQEWRGAVNYGYTF.